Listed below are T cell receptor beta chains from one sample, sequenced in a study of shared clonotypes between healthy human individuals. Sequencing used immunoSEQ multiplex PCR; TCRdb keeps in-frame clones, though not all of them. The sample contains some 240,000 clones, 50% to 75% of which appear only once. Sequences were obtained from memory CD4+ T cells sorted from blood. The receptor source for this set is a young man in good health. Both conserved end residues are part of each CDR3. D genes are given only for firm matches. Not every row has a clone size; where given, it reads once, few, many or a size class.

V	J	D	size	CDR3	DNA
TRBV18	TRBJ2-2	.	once	CASSPLYTGELFF	TGTGCCAGCTCACCCTTGTACACCGGGGAGCTGTTTTTT
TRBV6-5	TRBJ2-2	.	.	CASSYPPTNAGELFF	TGTGCCAGCAGTTATCCGCCAACGAACGCCGGGGAGCTGTTTTTT
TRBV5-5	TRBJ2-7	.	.	CASSLDFLYEQYF	TGTGCCAGCAGCCTGGACTTCCTCTACGAGCAGTACTTC
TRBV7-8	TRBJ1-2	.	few	CASSLDHGQQTGGYTF	TGTGCCAGCAGCTTAGATCACGGACAGCAGACTGGTGGCTACACCTTC
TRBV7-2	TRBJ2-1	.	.	CASKKLRSSYNEQFF	TGTGCCAGCAAGAAGTTACGGAGCTCCTACAATGAGCAGTTCTTC
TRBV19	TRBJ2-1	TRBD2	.	CASSSRNSGSRYNEQFF	TGTGCCAGTAGTTCCAGAAATAGCGGGAGTAGATACAATGAGCAGTTCTTC
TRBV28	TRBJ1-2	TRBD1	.	CASSYRGTGYTF	TGTGCCAGCAGTTACAGGGGGACAGGCTACACCTTC
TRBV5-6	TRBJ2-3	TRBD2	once	CASSLAASGRDTQYF	TGTGCCAGCAGCTTGGCGGCTAGCGGGAGAGATACGCAGTATTTT
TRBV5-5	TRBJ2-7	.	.	CASSLIDRPEQYF	TGTGCCAGCAGCTTGATTGACAGGCCCGAGCAGTACTTC
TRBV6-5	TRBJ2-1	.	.	CASSHGSREFF	TGTGCCAGCAGCCACGGGAGTAGGGAGTTCTTC
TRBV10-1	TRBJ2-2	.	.	CASSDRGGELFF	TGCGCCAGCAGTGATCGAGGCGGGGAGCTGTTTTTT